This record concerns one T cell receptor beta chain sequence. This CDR3 has 13 amino acids. V was shortened by 8 bases and J by 2 bases, with 12 bases between the two germline ends. Germline V gene sequence: CDR1 MNHNY, CDR2 SVGAGI (reference sequence). This table comes from immunoSEQ multiplex PCR, and its TCRdb copy is limited to in-frame clones, with some not included. The sample contains a few million clones, roughly 93% of which appear only once. These data belong to a study of shared clonotypes between healthy human individuals. This TCR came from a man younger than 35 in good health. Some clones in this sample may be carry-over from other donors' samples. The V call is TRBV6-6, the J call TRBJ2-5; D is ambiguous. The sequenced sample was naive CD4+ T cells from PBMCs. Indicated subset: CD45RA+ positively selected. The CDR3: CASGPTPQETQYF. The CDR3 DNA reads as TGTGCCAGCGGTCCGACTCCACAAGAGACCCAGTACTTC.